The 22 T cell receptor beta chains in this list originate from one sample, sequenced in a study of molecular identifiers for immune sequencing clone quantification. TCRdb reprocessed the PCR reads via MiXCR and lists one record per CDR3 protein. The sample includes about 640,000 distinct CDR3 sequences, just under 20% of them seen just once. Specimen: naive CD8+ T cells from blood, with Jurkat cell RNA spiked in. Sample subset: FACS-sorted CD8+CD4-CCR7+CD45RA+ naive T cells. These receptors originate from a human donor in good health. Some libraries in this study had Jurkat cell RNA spiked in.

This clonotype was seen at least ten times. This chain uses TRBV12-3 or TRBV12-4 with TRBJ1-2, with unresolved D. Trimming removed 1 base at V and 2 bases at J, with 2 bases between. CDR3 length equals 12 residues. DNA of the CDR3: TGTGCCAGCAGTTTAGGAAACTATGGCTACACCTTC. Its protein is CASSLGNYGYTF.

This clonotype was detected a few times. J is TRBJ1-5 and V is TRBV19; D possibly corresponds to TRBD1 (6 bases). CDR1 is LNHDA, CDR2 SQIVND, per germline (reference sequence). Trimming stripped 2 bases from V and 4 bases from J, with 9 bases between. The CDR3 contains 14 residues. Here the CDR3 reads CASSILQGNQPQHF. Written as DNA, the CDR3 is TGTGCCAGTAGTATATTACAGGGTAATCAGCCCCAGCATTTT.

The genes are TRBV7-9 and TRBJ2-1; D is undetermined. This CDR3 region has 16 residues. V shed 5 bases and J shed 3 bases, with 17 bases lying between them. From germline, CDR1 is SEHNR and CDR2 FQNEAQ (reference sequence). CDR3 coding DNA: TGTGCCAGCAGCCTACTGGAACGCCTAGACTACAATGAGCAGTTCTTC. Protein sequence: CASSLLERLDYNEQFF.

This clonotype occurred many times. V usage is TRBV20-1 and J usage is TRBJ1-6; D is ambiguous. Trimming cost V 1 base and J 0 bases, with 7 bases left between them. The length of the CDR3 is 15 residues. Germline V CDR1 and CDR2: DFQATT, SNEGSKA (reference sequence). The CDR3 loop is CSARVVSSYNSPLHF. CDR3 sequence (DNA): TGCAGTGCTAGAGTCGTGAGCTCCTATAATTCACCCCTCCACTTT.

The J gene is TRBJ2-3, the V gene TRBV7-7; 8 nucleotides agree with TRBD2. The germline V gene has CDR1 SSHAT and CDR2 FNYEAQ (reference sequence). This CDR3 is 17 amino acids long. The trim removed 2 bases at V and 3 bases at J, leaving 10 bases unmatched. CDR3 region: CASSLSSRGASTDTQYF. CDR3 DNA: TGTGCCAGCAGCTTATCCTCGCGGGGGGCCTCTACAGATACGCAGTATTTT. The whole variable domain, remainder taken from reference TRBV7-7 and TRBJ2-3, is GAGVSQSPRYKVTKRGQDVTLRCDPISSHATLYWYQQALGQGPEFLTYFNYEAQPDKSGLPSDRFSAERPEGSISTLTIQRTEQRDSAMYRCASSLSSRGASTDTQYFGPGTRLTVL.

Comment on this clonotype: This may be a read error: a much more frequent sequence differs by one nucleotide. The CDR3 end shows no conserved phenylalanine or tryptophan, and so a read error is likely. The chain links TRBV13 to TRBJ1-4; D may be TRBD1 (5 bases). From germline, CDR1 is PRHDT and CDR2 FYEKMQ (reference sequence). The V and J ends lost 5 bases and 5 bases respectively, with 15 bases between them. CDR3 size: 15 residues. CDR3 in amino acids: CASSARDGRNEKLFS. Written as DNA, the CDR3 is TGTGCCAGCAGCGCCCGGGACGGGAGAAATGAAAAACTGTTTTCT.

In this sample, this clonotype turned up many times. The rearrangement links TRBV4-3 to TRBJ2-3, with 12 positions matching TRBD2. The ends lost 3 bases at V and 1 base at J; junction bases unmatched: 2. The germline V gene encodes CDR1 LGHNA and CDR2 YSLEER. The CDR3 is 16 amino acids. The CDR3 DNA follows: TGCGCCAGCAGCCACTGGACTAGCGGGGGCACAGATACGCAGTATTTT. Translation: CASSHWTSGGTDTQYF.

The V gene is TRBV7-9, the J gene TRBJ2-5; TRBD2 aligns across 9 bases. CDR1 SEHNR and CDR2 FQNEAQ come from the germline V gene (reference sequence). The CDR3 covers 18 residues. V shed 0 bases, J shed 4 bases, and the junction held 12 bases outside the gene matches. The CDR3 coding sequence is TGTGCCAGCAGCTTAGCCCCCCTATTTGGACTAGCGAGAGAGACCCAGTACTTC. It specifies CASSLAPLFGLARETQYF.

This clonotype has at least ten counts. This chain connects TRBV7-9 to TRBJ1-5; D remains ambiguous. Per germline, CDR1 SEHNR and CDR2 FQNEAQ (reference sequence). The CDR3 totals 12 residues. With 5 bases removed from V and 9 bases from J, the gap between germline ends came to 11 bases. CDR3 coding DNA: TGTGCCAGCAGCCAGTTCGCGGGGCCCCAGCATTTT. Translation: CASSQFAGPQHF.

This clonotype was counted many times. Germline and junction disagree at one end, which may indicate a read error. The J gene is TRBJ2-7, the V gene TRBV7-9; unclear D gene. The germline V gene has CDR1 SEHNR and CDR2 FQNEAQ (reference sequence). The CDR3 runs 12 residues. The CDR3 sequence: CASSLETYEQYF. The CDR3 region has the DNA TGCGCCAGCAGCTTGGAAACCTACGAGCAGTACTTC.

This clonotype occurred many times. The gene calls are TRBV20-1 and TRBJ1-1, with D possibly matching TRBD1 (6 bases). CDR1 is DFQATT and CDR2 is SNEGSKA in the germline V gene (reference sequence). Between the trimmed V and J ends, which lost 6 bases and 5 bases, there was a span of 16 bases. This CDR3 has 13 amino acids. CDR3: CSASQGGGTEAFF. CDR3 DNA: TGCAGTGCCTCTCAGGGAGGGGGGACTGAAGCTTTCTTT.

The table lists this clonotype with many counts. The gene calls are TRBV12-3 or TRBV12-4 and TRBJ1-2, with 7 positions matching TRBD1. V lost 4 bases to trimming and J lost 1 base; unmatched junction nucleotides: 6. This CDR3 comprises 15 residues. The CDR3 nucleotides are TGTGCCAGCAGTTCCCGGACAGGATTTAACTATGGCTACACCTTC. This translates into CASSSRTGFNYGYTF.

This clonotype was seen just once. V is TRBV19 and J is TRBJ2-5; 8 bases are a match to TRBD1. Per germline, CDR1 LNHDA and CDR2 SQIVND (reference sequence). The length of the CDR3 is 15 residues. The V segment lost 8 bases and the J segment 1 base; nucleotides outside the gene matches: 9. The CDR3 nucleotides are TGTGCCAGTCGACCGGGACAGGCGGTCCAAGAGACCCAGTACTTC. Its protein product is CASRPGQAVQETQYF.

This clonotype was observed a handful of times. A single base separates this from a much larger clone, so it may be a read error. V is TRBV12-3 or TRBV12-4 and J is TRBJ2-3; TRBD2 is a possible D gene (5 bases). V lost 10 bases, J lost 4 bases, and 27 bases lay in between. CDR3 size: 17 residues. The CDR3 sequence: CATKPAGAWSNSDTQYF. CDR3 nucleotide sequence: TGTGCCACCAAACCGGCGGGTGCGTGGAGTAACTCAGATACGCAGTATTTT.

This clonotype was seen at least ten times. V gene TRBV4-3 combines with J gene TRBJ1-5, with TRBD1 as a possible D gene (6 bases). V lost 1 base to trimming and J lost 3 bases, with 10 bases between them. The germline CDR1 and CDR2 sequences are LGHNA and YSLEER. This CDR3 is built from 15 residues. The CDR3 sequence: CASSQVQGNNQPQHF. The CDR3 bases are TGCGCCAGCAGCCAAGTACAGGGTAACAATCAGCCCCAGCATTTT.

This clonotype was detected a few times. V and J are TRBV19 and TRBJ2-1, with 13 bases fitting TRBD2. This CDR3 has 14 residues. Per the germline V gene, CDR1 is LNHDA and CDR2 is SQIVND (reference sequence). V was pared by 5 bases and J by 7 bases, with 2 bases of the junction left unmatched. The CDR3 region has the DNA TGTGCCAGTAGTCTGGGACTAGCGGGGAATGAGCAGTTCTTC. Amino acids: CASSLGLAGNEQFF.

At least ten counts were recorded for this clonotype. This rearrangement joins TRBV7-9 to TRBJ2-7; no clear D. V shed 1 base and J shed 4 bases, with 11 bases lying between them. Germline CDR1 reads SEHNR; CDR2 reads FQNEAQ (reference sequence). CDR3 length: 14 residues. Here the CDR3 DNA reads TGTGCCAGCAGCTTAGAGGGCCCTAGTTACGAGCAGTACTTC. Translating it yields CASSLEGPSYEQYF.

This clonotype was recorded many times. The chain couples TRBV14 to TRBJ2-7; the D is unclear. The germline gives CDR1 SGHDN, CDR2 FVKESK. The V gene lost 3 bases and the J gene lost 3 bases, with 18 bases spanning the gap. The CDR3 length is 16 residues. As DNA, the CDR3 is TGTGCCAGCAGCCATTTTAGTGTTACCCTGGGCTACGAGCAGTACTTC. Translated, it gives CASSHFSVTLGYEQYF.

For the CDR3, the DNA is TGTGCCAGCAGTGCCCCCGGGACAGGGTCTTACGAGCAGTACTTC. This sequence encodes CASSAPGTGSYEQYF. The chain employs TRBV12-3 or TRBV12-4 and TRBJ2-7, with TRBD1 identical over 9 bases. Unmatched junction bases numbered 9, after V lost 5 bases and J lost 4 bases. The CDR3 sequence is 15 residues long.

This clonotype was seen at least ten times. This rearrangement joins TRBV18 to TRBJ1-4; D remains unclear. The CDR3 sequence is 17 residues long. V was shortened by 4 bases and J by 0 bases, with 15 bases between the two germline ends. Germline CDR1 is KGHSH and CDR2 is LQKENI. CDR3 region: CASSLNPAGTTNEKLFF. The CDR3 bases are TGTGCCAGCTCACTCAATCCGGCCGGGACAACTAATGAAAAACTGTTTTTT.

Details on this clonotype: A much bigger clone sits one base away, suggesting this may be a read error. This chain uses TRBV11-2 with TRBJ2-7, with D perhaps TRBD1 or TRBD2 (5 bases each). The CDR3 is made up of 14 amino acids. CDR1 is SGHAT and CDR2 is FQNNGV in the germline V gene. DNA for the CDR3: TGTGCCAGCAGCTCCGGGACGGGGTGGTACGAGCAGTGCTTC. Its protein product is CASSSGTGWYEQCF.

The gene calls are TRBV5-4 and TRBJ1-1; D not resolved. Between the trimmed V and J ends, which lost 2 bases and 1 base, there was a span of 15 bases. Germline lookup yields CDR1 SGHNT and CDR2 YYREEE (reference sequence). The CDR3 covers 16 residues. DNA of the CDR3: TGTGCCAGCAGCTTTGGCGGCGGAACGCCGAACACTGAAGCTTTCTTT. It encodes CASSFGGGTPNTEAFF.